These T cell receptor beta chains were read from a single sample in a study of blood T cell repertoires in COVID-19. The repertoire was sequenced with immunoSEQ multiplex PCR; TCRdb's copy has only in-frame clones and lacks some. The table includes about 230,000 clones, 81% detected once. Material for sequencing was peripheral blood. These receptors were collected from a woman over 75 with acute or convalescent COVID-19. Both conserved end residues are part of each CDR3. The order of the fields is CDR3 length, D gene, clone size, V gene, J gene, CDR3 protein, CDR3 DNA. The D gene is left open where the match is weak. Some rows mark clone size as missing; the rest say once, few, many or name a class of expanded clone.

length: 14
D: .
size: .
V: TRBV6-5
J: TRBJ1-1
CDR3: CASTRPGNLGEAFF
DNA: TGTGCCAGCACCCGCCCGGGAAACCTGGGTGAAGCTTTCTTT

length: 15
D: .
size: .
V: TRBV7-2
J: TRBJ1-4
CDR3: CASSLVLGGREKLFF
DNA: TGTGCCAGCAGCTTAGTTTTGGGGGGTCGCGAAAAACTGTTTTTT

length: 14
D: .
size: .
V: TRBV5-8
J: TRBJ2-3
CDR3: CASSLGVVTDTQYF
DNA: TGTGCCAGCAGCTTGGGTGTCGTCACAGATACGCAGTATTTT

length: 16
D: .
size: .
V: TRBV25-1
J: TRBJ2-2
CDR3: CASSEYRTVNTGELFF
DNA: TGTGCCAGCAGTGAATATAGGACAGTCAACACCGGGGAGCTGTTTTTT

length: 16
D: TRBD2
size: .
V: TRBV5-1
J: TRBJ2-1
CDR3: CASSLGSGGAGNEQFF
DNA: TGCGCCAGCAGCTTGGGTAGCGGGGGGGCTGGCAATGAGCAGTTCTTC

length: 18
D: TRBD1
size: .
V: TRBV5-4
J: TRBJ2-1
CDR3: CASSAMGTGDFPYNEQFF
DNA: TGTGCCAGCAGCGCGATGGGGACAGGGGATTTCCCCTACAATGAGCAGTTCTTC

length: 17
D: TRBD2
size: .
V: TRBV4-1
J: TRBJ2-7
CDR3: CASSQVTSGRTSYEQYF
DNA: TGCGCCAGCAGCCAAGTAACTAGCGGGAGGACCTCCTACGAGCAGTACTTC

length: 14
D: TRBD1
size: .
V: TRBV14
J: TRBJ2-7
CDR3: CASSSTGGDYEQYF
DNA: TGTGCCAGCAGCTCCACAGGGGGCGACTACGAGCAGTACTTC

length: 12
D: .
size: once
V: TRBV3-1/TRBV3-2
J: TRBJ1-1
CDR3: CASSPGQKEAFF
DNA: TGTGCCAGCAGCCCCGGACAGAAAGAAGCTTTCTTT

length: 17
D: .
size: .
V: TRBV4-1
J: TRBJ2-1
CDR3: CASSQESRGVGYNEQFF
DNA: TGCGCCAGCAGCCAAGAAAGTCGAGGAGTGGGCTACAATGAGCAGTTCTTC

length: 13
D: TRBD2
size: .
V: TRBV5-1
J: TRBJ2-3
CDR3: CASSRGLTDTQYF
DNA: TGCGCCAGCAGCAGGGGACTAACAGATACGCAGTATTTT

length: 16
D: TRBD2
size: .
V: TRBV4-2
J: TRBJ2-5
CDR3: CASRPGLAMLQETQYF
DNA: TGTGCCAGCAGACCGGGACTAGCGATGCTCCAAGAGACCCAGTACTTC

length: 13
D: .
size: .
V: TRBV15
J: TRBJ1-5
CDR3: CATSRDYNQPQHF
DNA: TGTGCCACCAGCAGAGACTACAATCAGCCCCAGCATTTT

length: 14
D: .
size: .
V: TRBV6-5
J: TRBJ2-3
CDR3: CASRGLQSTDTQYF
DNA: TGTGCCAGCAGGGGGCTCCAGAGCACAGATACGCAGTATTTT

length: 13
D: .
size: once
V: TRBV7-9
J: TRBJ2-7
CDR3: CASSLGEVGEQYF
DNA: TGTGCCAGCAGCTTAGGGGAGGTGGGCGAGCAGTACTTC

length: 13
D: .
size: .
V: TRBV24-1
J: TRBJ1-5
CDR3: CATSDLAGQPQHF
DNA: TGTGCCACCAGTGATTTGGCAGGACAGCCCCAGCATTTT

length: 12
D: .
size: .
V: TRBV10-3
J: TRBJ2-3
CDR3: CAIAGAGDTQYF
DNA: TGTGCCATTGCGGGGGCCGGAGATACGCAGTATTTT

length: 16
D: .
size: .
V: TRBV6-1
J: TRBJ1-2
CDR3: CASSDQATANVYGYTF
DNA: TGTGCCAGCAGTGACCAAGCGACAGCCAATGTCTATGGCTACACCTTC

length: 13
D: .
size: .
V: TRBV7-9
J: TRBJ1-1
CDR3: CASSLTANTEAFF
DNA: TGTGCCAGCAGCCTCACAGCGAACACTGAAGCTTTCTTT

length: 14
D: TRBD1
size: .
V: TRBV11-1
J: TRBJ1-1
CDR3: CASSWDRGGTEAFF
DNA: TGTGCCAGCAGCTGGGACAGGGGAGGCACTGAAGCTTTCTTT

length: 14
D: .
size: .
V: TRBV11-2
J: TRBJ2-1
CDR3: CASSSIRDFNEQFF
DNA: TGTGCCAGCAGTTCCATCCGGGACTTCAATGAGCAGTTCTTC

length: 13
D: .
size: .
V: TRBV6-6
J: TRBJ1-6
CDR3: CASSRGAGSPLHF
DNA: TGTGCCAGCTCGCGGGGGGCAGGTTCACCCCTCCACTTT

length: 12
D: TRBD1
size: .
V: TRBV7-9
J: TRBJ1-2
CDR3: CASIIPGGGYTF
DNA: TGTGCCAGCATCATCCCAGGGGGTGGCTACACCTTC

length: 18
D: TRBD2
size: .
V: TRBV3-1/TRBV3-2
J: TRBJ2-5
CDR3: CASSQDSRSGGPQETQYF
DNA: TGTGCCAGCAGCCAAGATTCGAGGAGCGGGGGGCCCCAGGAGACCCAGTACTTC

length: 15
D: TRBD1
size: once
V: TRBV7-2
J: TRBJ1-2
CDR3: CASSSIRTGISGYTF
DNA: TGTGCCAGCAGCTCGATACGGACAGGGATTTCGGGCTACACCTTC

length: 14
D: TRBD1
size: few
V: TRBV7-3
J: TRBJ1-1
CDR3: CASSFSGGNTEAFF
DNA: TGTGCCAGCAGCTTCTCAGGGGGCAACACTGAAGCTTTCTTT

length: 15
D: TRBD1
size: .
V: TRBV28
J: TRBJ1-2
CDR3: CASRFSKGAQNGYTF
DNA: TGTGCCAGCAGATTTTCCAAGGGGGCGCAAAATGGCTACACCTTC

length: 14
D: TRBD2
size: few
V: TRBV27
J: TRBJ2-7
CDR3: CASSRTSGRYEQYF
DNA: TGTGCCAGCAGTCGGACTAGCGGGAGGTACGAGCAGTACTTC

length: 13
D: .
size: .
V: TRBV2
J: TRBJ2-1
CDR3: CASTQGPYNEQFF
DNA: TGTGCCAGCACTCAGGGTCCCTACAATGAGCAGTTCTTC

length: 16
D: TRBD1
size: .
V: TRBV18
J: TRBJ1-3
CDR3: CASSSDRVASGNTIYF
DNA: TGTGCCAGCTCATCGGACAGGGTGGCTTCTGGAAACACCATATATTTT

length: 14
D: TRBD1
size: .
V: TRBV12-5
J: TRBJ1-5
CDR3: CASGVSGGHQPQHF
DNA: TGTGCTAGTGGAGTATCAGGGGGCCATCAGCCCCAGCATTTT

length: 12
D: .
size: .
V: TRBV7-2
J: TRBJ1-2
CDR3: CASSDRLYGYTF
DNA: TGTGCCAGCAGCGACAGGCTTTATGGCTACACCTTC

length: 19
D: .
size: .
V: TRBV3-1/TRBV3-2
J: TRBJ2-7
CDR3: CASSQELFIRGEPSYEQYF
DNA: TGTGCCAGCAGCCAAGAACTTTTTATCAGGGGCGAACCTTCCTACGAGCAGTACTTC

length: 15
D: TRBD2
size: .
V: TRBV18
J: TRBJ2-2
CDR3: CASAGLAGSTGELFF
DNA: TGTGCCAGCGCCGGACTAGCGGGTTCAACCGGGGAGCTGTTTTTT

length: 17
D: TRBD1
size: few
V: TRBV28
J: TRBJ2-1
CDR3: CASRPLGTVSSYNEQFF
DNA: TGTGCCAGCAGACCCCTTGGGACAGTTAGCTCCTACAATGAGCAGTTCTTC